The sequence of this T cell receptor beta chain was determined in a study of T cell repertoires in cytomegalovirus infection. Background on the study: Recently identified HLA-C-restricted CMV epitopes were used, and well-studied HLA-B-restricted CMV epitopes were used as well. It was the public TCR beta signatures that indicated both CMV infection and matching HLA type.

A single record per CDR3 protein comes from TCRdb applying MiXCR to the reads. The sample lists about 830,000 distinct CDR3 sequences, less than 35% seen once, with 9.5% to 15% in the top ten. This clonotype came up a few times. Its antigen is currently unknown. Germline V gene lookup returns CDR1 MNHEY and CDR2 SMNVEV (reference sequence). The CDR3 contains 17 residues. Between the trimmed V and J ends, which lost 5 bases and 4 bases, there was a span of 21 bases. Study-wide findings and caveats: Public TCR beta family frequency separated CMV-and-HLA carriers, including in an independent cohort. HLA-C-restricted CMV-specific TCR beta clonotypes were dominant in the ex vivo response.

Sequencing used cultured CD8+ T cells from PBMCs, obtained from culture after CMV antigen stimulation. The origin of this receptor is a human donor in good health (CMV status not recorded). Some clones in this sample may be carry-over from other donors' samples. This rearrangement joins TRBV27 to TRBJ1-5; a weak D match, TRBD1 (5 bases). DNA for the CDR3: TGTGCCAGCAGTGGGGGAGGACCTGACAGACGGAATCAGCCCCAGCATTTT. Translated: CASSGGGPDRRNQPQHF.